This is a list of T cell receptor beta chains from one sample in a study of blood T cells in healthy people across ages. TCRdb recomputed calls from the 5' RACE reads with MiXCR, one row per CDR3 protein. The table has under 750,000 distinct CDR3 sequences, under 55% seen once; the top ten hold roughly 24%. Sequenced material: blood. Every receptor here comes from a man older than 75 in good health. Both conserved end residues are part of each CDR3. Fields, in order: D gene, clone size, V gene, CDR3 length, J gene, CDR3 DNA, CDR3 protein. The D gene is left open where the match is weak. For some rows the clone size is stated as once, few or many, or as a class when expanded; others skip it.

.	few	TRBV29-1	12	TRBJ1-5	TGCAGCGTGCGTGAGCTCAATCAGCCCCAGCATTTT	CSVRELNQPQHF
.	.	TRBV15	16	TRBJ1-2	TGTGCCACCAGCAGACCTAACCCGACAGCGTCCTATGGCTACACCTTC	CATSRPNPTASYGYTF
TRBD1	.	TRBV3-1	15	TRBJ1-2	TGTGCCAGCAGCCAAGCCGGACAGGAGTACTATGGCTACACCTTC	CASSQAGQEYYGYTF
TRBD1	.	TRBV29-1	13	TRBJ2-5	TGCAGCGTTGACGGGGACAGACAAGAGACCCAGTACTTC	CSVDGDRQETQYF
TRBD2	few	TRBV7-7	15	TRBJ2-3	TGTGCTAGCAGTCAACTAGCGGGAGCCCGCGATACGCAGTATTTT	CASSQLAGARDTQYF
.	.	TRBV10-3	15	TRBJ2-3	TGTGCCATCAGTAGGACGGAGTCAAGCACAGATACGCAGTATTTT	CAISRTESSTDTQYF
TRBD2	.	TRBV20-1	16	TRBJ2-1	TGCAGTGCTAGAGATTCTAGCGGGGGCCTTTACAATGAGCAGTTCTTC	CSARDSSGGLYNEQFF
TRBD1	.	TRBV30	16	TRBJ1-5	TGTGCCTGGAGTGTGAGGGGGACAGTCCGAAATCAGCCCCAGCATTTT	CAWSVRGTVRNQPQHF
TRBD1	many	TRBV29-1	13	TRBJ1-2	TGCAGCGTTGAGGGACAGGGCGGCTATGGCTACACCTTC	CSVEGQGGYGYTF
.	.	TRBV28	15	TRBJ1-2	TGTGCCAGCAGGGTACAGGGATCCCTTAACTATGGCTACACCTTC	CASRVQGSLNYGYTF
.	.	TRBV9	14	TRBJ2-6	TGTGCCAGCACTAGGGACTCTGGGGCCAACGTCCTGACTTTC	CASTRDSGANVLTF
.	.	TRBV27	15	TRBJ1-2	TGTGCCAGCAGTTTATTGGCCAGCTCTAACTATGGCTACACCTTC	CASSLLASSNYGYTF
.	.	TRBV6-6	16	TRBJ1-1	TGTGCCAGCAGCCCCGACGTGGGGCGAACCGGCACTGAAGCTTTCTTT	CASSPDVGRTGTEAFF
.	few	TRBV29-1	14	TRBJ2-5	TGCAGCGTTCCGAGCTCCGGGGTATCGGGGACCCAGTACTTC	CSVPSSGVSGTQYF
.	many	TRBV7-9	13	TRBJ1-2	TGTGCCAGTCTAAGGGAAAATGTCTATGGCTACACCTTC	CASLRENVYGYTF
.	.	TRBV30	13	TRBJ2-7	TGTGCCTGGAGTCCCGGGGTTTCGGGGGAGCAGTACTTC	CAWSPGVSGEQYF
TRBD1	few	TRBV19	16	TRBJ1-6	TGTGCCAGTAGAACCGGGACAGGGGGTCGGAATTCACCCCTCCACTTT	CASRTGTGGRNSPLHF
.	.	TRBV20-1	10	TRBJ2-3	TGCAGTGCTAATGAAAATACGCAGTATTTT	CSANENTQYF
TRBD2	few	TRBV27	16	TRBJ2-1	TGTGCCAGCAGTTTAGTTGGGACTAGCGTAGAGTATGAGCAGTTCTTC	CASSLVGTSVEYEQFF
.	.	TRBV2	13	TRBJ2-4	TGTGCCAGCAGTCAACCCCCAGGGACCCAGCAGTACTTC	CASSQPPGTQQYF
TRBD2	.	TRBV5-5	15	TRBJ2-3	TGTGCCAGCAGCTTCTGGCTAGCGGGGGCTGACGCGCAGTATTTT	CASSFWLAGADAQYF
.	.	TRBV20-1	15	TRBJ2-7	TGCAGTGCTAGAGCCGGGGCGGGATTTGACAACGAGCAGTACTTC	CSARAGAGFDNEQYF
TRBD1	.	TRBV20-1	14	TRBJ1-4	TGCAGTGCAGCCGGGACAGCAACTAATGAAAAACTGTTTTTT	CSAAGTATNEKLFF
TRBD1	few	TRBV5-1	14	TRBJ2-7	TGCGCCAGCAGTTTCGACAGGGGGTCCTACGAGCAGTACTTC	CASSFDRGSYEQYF
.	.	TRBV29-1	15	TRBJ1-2	TGCAGCGTTGAAGAGCCCCGCAGGGTACCCTATGGCTACACCTTC	CSVEEPRRVPYGYTF
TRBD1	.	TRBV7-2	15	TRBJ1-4	TGTGCCAGCAGCCTACACAGGGGGGCTAATGAAAAACTGTTTTTT	CASSLHRGANEKLFF
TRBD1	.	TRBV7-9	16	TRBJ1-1	TGTGCCAGCAGCCACAAGACAGGGTGGTTGAACACTGAAGCTTTCTTT	CASSHKTGWLNTEAFF
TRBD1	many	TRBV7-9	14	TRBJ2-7	TGTGCCAGCAGTTGGGGGGACAGGGCTGCCGAGCAGTACTTC	CASSWGDRAAEQYF
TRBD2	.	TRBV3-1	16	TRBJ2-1	TGTGCCAGCAGCCAAGATGGCCTAGCGGGGCACAATGAGCAGTTCTTC	CASSQDGLAGHNEQFF
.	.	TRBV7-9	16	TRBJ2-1	TGTGCCAGCAGCCGTCCTACTGGCGTAGGGTCCAATGAGCAGTTCTTC	CASSRPTGVGSNEQFF
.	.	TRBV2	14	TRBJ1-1	TGTGCCAGCAGTGAAAGGGTTGGGAACACTGAAGCTTTCTTT	CASSERVGNTEAFF
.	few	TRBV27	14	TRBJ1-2	TGTGCCAGCAGTTCACTAAGACAGAACTATGGCTACACCTTC	CASSSLRQNYGYTF
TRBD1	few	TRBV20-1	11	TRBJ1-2	TGCGCCGGAGGGGGCGCGTCCGGCTACACCTTC	CAGGGASGYTF
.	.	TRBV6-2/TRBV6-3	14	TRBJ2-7	TGTGCCAGCAGTGACATGCAAACATCCTACGAGCAGTACTTC	CASSDMQTSYEQYF
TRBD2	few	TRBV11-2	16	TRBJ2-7	TGTGCCAGCAGCTTAGCGCAGCGGGAGGTCCCAAACGAGCAGTACTTC	CASSLAQREVPNEQYF
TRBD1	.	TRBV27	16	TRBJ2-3	TGTGCCAGCAGGGCCCGGACAGGGGGGTTCACAGATACGCAGTATTTT	CASRARTGGFTDTQYF
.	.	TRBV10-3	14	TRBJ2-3	TGTGCCATCGGGGACCGGGGAGGTGGAGATACGCAGTATTTT	CAIGDRGGGDTQYF
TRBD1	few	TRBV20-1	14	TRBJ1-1	TGCAGTGCTGGGGGAACAGACAGGGACACTGAAGCTTTCTTT	CSAGGTDRDTEAFF
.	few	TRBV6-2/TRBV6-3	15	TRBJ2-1	TGTGCCAGCAGCAGCCTCGGACTGTCAGGAGGTGAGCAGTTCTTC	CASSSLGLSGGEQFF
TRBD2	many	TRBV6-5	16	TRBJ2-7	TGTGCCAGCAGCACCCCGGGACTAGCGGCCTCCTACGAGCAGTACTTC	CASSTPGLAASYEQYF
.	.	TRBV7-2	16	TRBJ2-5	TGTGCCAGCAGCTCACTGCTCCGGGACGGCCAAGAGACCCAGTACTTC	CASSSLLRDGQETQYF
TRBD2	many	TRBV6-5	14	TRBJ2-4	TGTGCCAGCAGGTCCGGGACTAGCGGGATTGCTCAGTACTTC	CASRSGTSGIAQYF
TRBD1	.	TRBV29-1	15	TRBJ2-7	TGCAGCGTCGGCCGGGCCAGGGGGCGAACCTACGAGCAGTACTTC	CSVGRARGRTYEQYF
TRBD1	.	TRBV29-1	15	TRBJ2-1	TGCAGCGTTCCTCCCCGGGACAGATCCTACAATGAGCAGTTCTTC	CSVPPRDRSYNEQFF
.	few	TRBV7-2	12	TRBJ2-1	TGTGCCAGCAGCCTCCAGTCCCATGAGCAGTTCTTC	CASSLQSHEQFF
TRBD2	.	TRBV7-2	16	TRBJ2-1	TGTGCCAGCAGCTCGAGGGTAGCGGGGGGGATGAATGAGCAGTTCTTC	CASSSRVAGGMNEQFF
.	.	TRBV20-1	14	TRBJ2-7	TGCAGTGCTACTAAGGGGGGCTCCTACAATGAGCAGTACTTC	CSATKGGSYNEQYF
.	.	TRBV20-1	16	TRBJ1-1	TGCAGTGCCCCATCACCCGTGACTAGACAGGAAAGAGAAGCTTTCTTT	CSAPSPVTRQEREAFF
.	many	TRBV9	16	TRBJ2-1	TGTGCCAGCAGCGTTTCTGGGACGAGTCTCTACAATGAGCAGTTCTTC	CASSVSGTSLYNEQFF
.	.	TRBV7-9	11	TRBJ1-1	TGTGCCAGCAGCTTAGCGGGAGCGGCTTTCTTT	CASSLAGAAFF
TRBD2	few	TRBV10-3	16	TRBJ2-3	TGTGCCATCAGTGGGCCGTCGGCGGGAGTCACAGATACGCAGTATTTT	CAISGPSAGVTDTQYF
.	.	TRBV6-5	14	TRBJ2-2	TGTGCCAGCAGATATACAAGTAGCACCGGGGAGCTGTTTTTT	CASRYTSSTGELFF
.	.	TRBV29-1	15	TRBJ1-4	TGCAGCGTTCCGCGCTACGGGGCAACTAATGAAAAACTGTTTTTT	CSVPRYGATNEKLFF
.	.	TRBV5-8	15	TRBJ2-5	TGTGCCAGCAGCGGCAGAACCCCGTGCCAAGAGACCCAGTACTTC	CASSGRTPCQETQYF
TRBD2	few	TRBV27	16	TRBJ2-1	TGTGCCAGCAGTTTTGGGACTAACCGGGCCTACAATGAGCAGTTCTTC	CASSFGTNRAYNEQFF
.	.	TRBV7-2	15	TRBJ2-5	TGTGCCAGCAGCTTAGGTGACGCAGCCCAAGAGACCCAGTACTTC	CASSLGDAAQETQYF
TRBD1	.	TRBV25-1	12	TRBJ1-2	TGTGCCAGCCAGGGGGCCCTCTATGGCTACACCTTC	CASQGALYGYTF